A single sample is the source of the 10 T cell receptor beta chains below, sequenced in a study of T cell repertoires in cytomegalovirus infection. TCRdb redid the calling of the reads with MiXCR, one entry per CDR3 protein. Of under 200,000 distinct CDR3 sequences listed, 17% are singletons. Sequenced material: CD8+ T cells from PBMCs. These receptors were taken from a human donor in good health (CMV status not recorded). Some clones in this sample may be carry-over from other donors' samples.

This clonotype was seen a handful of times. The chain joins TRBV7-9 to TRBJ2-5, with TRBD2 matching 7 bases. This CDR3 spans 13 amino acids. Germline V gives CDR1 SEHNR, CDR2 FQNEAQ (reference sequence). J lost 4 bases, V lost 4 bases, and 3 bases had no gene match. Here the CDR3 DNA reads TGTGCCAGCAGCTCTAGCGGTGCAGAGACCCAGTACTTC. Protein: CASSSSGAETQYF. Supplemented by reference TRBV7-9 and TRBJ2-5, the full variable domain reads DTGVSQNPRHKITKRGQNVTFRCDPISEHNRLYWYRQTLGQGPEFLTYFQNEAQLEKSRLLSDRFSAERPKGSFSTLEIQRTEQGDSAMYLCASSSSGAETQYFGPGTRLLVL.

This clonotype was seen a few times. J is TRBJ2-1 and V is TRBV7-3; tentatively, D is TRBD1 or TRBD2 (5 bases each). V was trimmed by 5 bases and J by 7 bases, leaving 18 bases between them. The CDR3 totals 15 residues. Germline CDR1 is SGHTA and CDR2 is FQGTGA. CDR3 coding DNA: TGTGCCAGCAGCCACCCCGGGACGGAAAAAAATGAGCAGTTCTTC. Its translation: CASSHPGTEKNEQFF.

Only a few counts were recorded for this clonotype. The gene calls are TRBV29-1 and TRBJ2-7, with TRBD2 as a possible D gene (7 bases). Germline V gives CDR1 SQVTM, CDR2 ANQGSEA. V lost 7 bases and J 4 bases, leaving 17 bases between the germline ends. The CDR3 extends over 13 amino acids. In nucleotides, the CDR3 is TGCAGCGGGAGCGGGAAGGGGGGATACGAGCAGTACTTC. This translates into CSGSGKGGYEQYF.

The chain carries TRBV6-2 or TRBV6-3 and TRBJ1-1; D ambiguous. The CDR3 length is 15 residues. CDR1 is MNHEY, CDR2 SVGEGT, per germline. The V gene lost 4 bases and the J gene lost 3 bases, with 15 bases spanning the gap. This CDR3 reads CASSSPRGRDTEAFF. The CDR3 DNA is TGTGCCAGCAGTTCCCCCCGAGGGCGGGACACTGAAGCTTTCTTT.

This clonotype is medium-sized within its sample. The gene calls are TRBV11-2 and TRBJ2-7; D possibly matches TRBD1 or TRBD2 (6 bases each). Germline-derived CDR1 and CDR2 are SGHAT and FQNNGV. The CDR3 spans 15 residues. V was cut by 1 base and J by 1 base, with 11 bases left in between. The chain's CDR3 is CASSLGQGRSYEQYF. The CDR3 region has the DNA TGTGCCAGCAGCTTAGGGCAGGGGAGGTCCTACGAGCAGTACTTC.

This clonotype was observed a few times. This chain links TRBV7-2 with TRBJ2-5; 12 bases map to TRBD2. With 4 bases clipped from V and 5 bases from J, the junction kept 5 bases outside the gene matches. The length of the CDR3 is 15 residues. The germline CDR1 and CDR2 sequences are SGHTA and FQGNSA. In DNA, the CDR3 is TGTGCCAGCAGCTCGACTAGCGGGAGAGGGGAGACCCAGTACTTC. It codes for CASSSTSGRGETQYF.

The J gene is TRBJ2-1, the V gene TRBV19, with TRBD2 identical over 11 bases. With V trimmed by 4 bases and J by 3 bases, 2 bases remained unmatched. Germline V gene data show CDR1 as LNHDA and CDR2 as SQIVND (reference sequence). This CDR3 has 15 residues. CDR3 in amino acids: CASSTGLADYNEQFF. For the CDR3, the DNA is TGTGCCAGTAGTACGGGACTAGCGGACTACAATGAGCAGTTCTTC.

The CDR3, as DNA: TGTGCCAGCAGCTTGGAGTCGGCCGTTGGGCAGTTCTTC. Its protein is CASSLESAVGQFF. This chain connects TRBV5-6 to TRBJ2-1; D unresolved. V was pared by 0 bases and J by 12 bases, with 13 bases between. Germline-derived CDR1 and CDR2 are SGHDT and YYEEEE. The CDR3 runs to 13 residues.

A note on this clonotype: Germline and junction disagree at one end, which may indicate a read error. This chain connects TRBV28 to TRBJ2-7, with D unresolved. The germline CDR1 and CDR2 sequences are MDHEN and SYDVKM. The CDR3 spans 11 residues. In DNA form, the CDR3 reads TGTGCCAGCCGGCGGTCCTCCGAGCAGTACTTC. The encoded protein is CASRRSSEQYF.

This clonotype has ten or more counts. CDR3 residues: CASSLSGSTDTQYF. The CDR3 DNA is TGTGCCAGCAGCCTTAGCGGGAGTACAGATACGCAGTATTTT. This sequence joins TRBV28 and TRBJ2-3, with 9 bases identical to TRBD2. The CDR3 has 14 amino acids. V lost 6 bases to trimming and J lost 3 bases; unmatched junction nucleotides: 4. CDR1 and CDR2 (germline): MDHEN, SYDVKM. Full variable domain (rest looked up from reference TRBV28 and TRBJ2-3): DVKVTQSSRYLVKRTGEKVFLECVQDMDHENMFWYRQDPGLGLRLIYFSYDVKMKEKGDIPEGYSVSREKKERFSLILESASTNQTSMYLCASSLSGSTDTQYFGPGTRLTVL.